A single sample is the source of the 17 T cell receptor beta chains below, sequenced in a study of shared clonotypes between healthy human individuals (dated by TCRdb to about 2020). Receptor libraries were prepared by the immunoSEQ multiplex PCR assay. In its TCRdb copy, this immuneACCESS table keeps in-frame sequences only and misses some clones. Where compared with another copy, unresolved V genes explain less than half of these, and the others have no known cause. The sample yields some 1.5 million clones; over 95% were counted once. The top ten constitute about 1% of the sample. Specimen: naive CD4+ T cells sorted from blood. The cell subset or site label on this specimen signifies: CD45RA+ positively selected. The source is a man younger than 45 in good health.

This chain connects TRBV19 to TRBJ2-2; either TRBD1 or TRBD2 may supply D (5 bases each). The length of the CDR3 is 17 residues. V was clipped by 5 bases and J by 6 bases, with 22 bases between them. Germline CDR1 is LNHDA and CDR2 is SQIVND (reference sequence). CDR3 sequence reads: CASSPPTGTRGPGELFF. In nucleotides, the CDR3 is TGTGCCAGTAGTCCACCAACCGGGACCCGCGGGCCCGGGGAGCTGTTTTTT.

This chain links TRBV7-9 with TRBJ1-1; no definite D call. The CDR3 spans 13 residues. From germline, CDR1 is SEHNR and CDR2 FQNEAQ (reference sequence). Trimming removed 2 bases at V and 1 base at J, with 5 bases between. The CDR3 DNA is TGTGCCAGCAGCTTACAACCGAACACTGAAGCTTTCTTT. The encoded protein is CASSLQPNTEAFF. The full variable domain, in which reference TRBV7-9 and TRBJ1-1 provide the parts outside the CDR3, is DTGVSQNPRHKITKRGQNVTFRCDPISEHNRLYWYRQTLGQGPEFLTYFQNEAQLEKSRLLSDRFSAERPKGSFSTLEIQRTEQGDSAMYLCASSLQPNTEAFFGQGTRLTVV.

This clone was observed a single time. The CDR3 DNA reads as TGTGCCAGCAGCCGGGACAGAAAAAATCAGCCCCAGCATTTT. Residues: CASSRDRKNQPQHF. This rearrangement joins TRBV13 to TRBJ1-5, with TRBD1 matching over 7 bases. Germline trimming cut 5 bases from V and 4 bases from J; bases unmatched to any gene: 5. Germline CDR1 reads PRHDT; CDR2 reads FYEKMQ (reference sequence). This CDR3 spans 14 amino acids.

CDR3 sequence (DNA): TGTGCCAGCAGCGTAGGACTAGCGAGAGATACGCAGTATTTT. This gives the protein CASSVGLARDTQYF. The chain is built from TRBV9 and TRBJ2-3; 8 bases line up with TRBD2. V lost 0 bases and J lost 5; bases outside the gene matches: 2. This CDR3 is 14 amino acids long. Germline V lookup: CDR1 SGDLS, CDR2 YYNGEE.

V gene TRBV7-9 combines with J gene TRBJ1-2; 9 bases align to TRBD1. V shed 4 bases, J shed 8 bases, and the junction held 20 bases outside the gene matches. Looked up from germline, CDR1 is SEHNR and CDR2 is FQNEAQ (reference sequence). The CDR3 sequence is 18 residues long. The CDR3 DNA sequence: TGTGCCAGCAGCTCCGGCTCCGGGACAGGGCTCGTTTCGTTGGGCTACACCTTC. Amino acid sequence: CASSSGSGTGLVSLGYTF.

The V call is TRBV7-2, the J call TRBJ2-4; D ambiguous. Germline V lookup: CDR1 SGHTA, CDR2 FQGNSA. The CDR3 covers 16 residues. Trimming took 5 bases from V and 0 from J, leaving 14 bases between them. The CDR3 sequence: CASSPAPPVAKNIQYF. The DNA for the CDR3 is TGTGCCAGCAGCCCAGCCCCTCCAGTAGCCAAAAACATTCAGTACTTC.

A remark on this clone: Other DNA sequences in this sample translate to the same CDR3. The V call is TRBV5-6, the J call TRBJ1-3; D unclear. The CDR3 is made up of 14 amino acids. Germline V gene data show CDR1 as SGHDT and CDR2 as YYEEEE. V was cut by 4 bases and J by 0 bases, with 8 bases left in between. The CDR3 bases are TGTGCCAGCAGCCACCGGGCCTCTGGAAACACCATATATTTT. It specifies CASSHRASGNTIYF.

Written as DNA, the CDR3 is TGTGCCAGCAGCGCCCGACAGGCAGATGGCTACACCTTC. The encoded protein is CASSARQADGYTF. V usage is TRBV7-2 and J usage is TRBJ1-2; D possibly corresponds to TRBD1 (6 bases). The CDR3 extends over 13 amino acids. The V gene lost 5 bases and the J gene lost 6 bases, with 13 bases spanning the gap. Per germline, CDR1 SGHTA and CDR2 FQGNSA.

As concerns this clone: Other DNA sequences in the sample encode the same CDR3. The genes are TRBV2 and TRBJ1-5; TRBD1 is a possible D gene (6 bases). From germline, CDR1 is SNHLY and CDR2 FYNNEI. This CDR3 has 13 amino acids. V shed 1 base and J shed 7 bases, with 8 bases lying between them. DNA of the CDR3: TGTGCCAGCAGTGAAGGAGGGGGACAGCCCCAGCATTTT. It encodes CASSEGGGQPQHF.

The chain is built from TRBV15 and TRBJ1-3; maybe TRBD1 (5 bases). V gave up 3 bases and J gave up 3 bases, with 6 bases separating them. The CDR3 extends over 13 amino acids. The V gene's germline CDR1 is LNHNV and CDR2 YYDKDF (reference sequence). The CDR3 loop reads CATSSRDGNTIYF. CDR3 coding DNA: TGTGCCACCAGCAGCAGGGATGGAAACACCATATATTTT. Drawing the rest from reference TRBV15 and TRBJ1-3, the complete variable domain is DAMVIQNPRYQVTQFGKPVTLSCSQTLNHNVMYWYQQKSSQAPKLLFHYYDKDFNNEADTPDNFQSRRPNTSFCFLDIRSPGLGDTAMYLCATSSRDGNTIYFGEGSWLTVV.

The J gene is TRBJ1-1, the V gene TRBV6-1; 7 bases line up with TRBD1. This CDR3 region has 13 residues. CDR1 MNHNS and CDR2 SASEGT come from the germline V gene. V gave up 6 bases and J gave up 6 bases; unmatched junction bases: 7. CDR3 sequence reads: CASRLTGFSEAFF. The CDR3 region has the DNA TGTGCCAGCAGACTGACAGGGTTCTCTGAAGCTTTCTTT.

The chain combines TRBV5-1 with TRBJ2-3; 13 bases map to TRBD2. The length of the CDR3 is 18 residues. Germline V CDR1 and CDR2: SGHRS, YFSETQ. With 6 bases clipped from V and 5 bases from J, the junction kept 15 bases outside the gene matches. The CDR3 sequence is CASTQLGTSGKGEDTQYF. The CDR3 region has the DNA TGCGCCAGCACCCAATTGGGGACTAGCGGGAAAGGGGAAGATACGCAGTATTTT. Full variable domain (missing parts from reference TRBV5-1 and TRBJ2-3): KAGVTQTPRYLIKTRGQQVTLSCSPISGHRSVSWYQQTPGQGLQFLFEYFSETQRNKGNFPGRFSGRQFSNSRSEMNVSTLELGDSALYLCASTQLGTSGKGEDTQYFGPGTRLTVL.

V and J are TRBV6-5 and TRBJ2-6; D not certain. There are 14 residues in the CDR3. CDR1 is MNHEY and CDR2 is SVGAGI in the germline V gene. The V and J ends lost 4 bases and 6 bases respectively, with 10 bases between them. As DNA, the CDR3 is TGTGCCAGCAGTTCCCGGCCCTTGGCCAACGTCCTGACTTTC. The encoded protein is CASSSRPLANVLTF.

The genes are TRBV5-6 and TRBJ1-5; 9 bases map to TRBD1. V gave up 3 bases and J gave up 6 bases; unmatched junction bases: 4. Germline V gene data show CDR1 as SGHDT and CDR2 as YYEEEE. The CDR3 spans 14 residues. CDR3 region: CASSSGTGIQPQHF. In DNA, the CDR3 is TGTGCCAGCAGCTCGGGGACAGGGATTCAGCCCCAGCATTTT.

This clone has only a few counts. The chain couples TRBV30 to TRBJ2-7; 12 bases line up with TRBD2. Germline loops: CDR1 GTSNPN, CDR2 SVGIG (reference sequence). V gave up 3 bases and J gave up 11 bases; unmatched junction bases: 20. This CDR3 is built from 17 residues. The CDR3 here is CAWSAIVDGPGLAGKYF. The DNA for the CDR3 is TGTGCCTGGAGCGCAATAGTAGATGGCCCCGGACTAGCGGGAAAGTACTTC. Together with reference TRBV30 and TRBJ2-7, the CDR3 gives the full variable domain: SQTIHQWPATLVQPVGSPLSLECTVEGTSNPNLYWYRQAAGRGLQLLFYSVGIGQISSEVPQNLSASRPQDRQFILSSKKLLLSDSGFYLCAWSAIVDGPGLAGKYFGPGTRLTVT.

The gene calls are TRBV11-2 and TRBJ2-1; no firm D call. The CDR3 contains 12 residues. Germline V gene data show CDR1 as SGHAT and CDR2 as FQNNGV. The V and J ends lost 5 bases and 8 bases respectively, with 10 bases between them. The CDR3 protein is CASSHLPHEQFF. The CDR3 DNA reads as TGTGCCAGCAGCCATCTTCCCCATGAGCAGTTCTTC.

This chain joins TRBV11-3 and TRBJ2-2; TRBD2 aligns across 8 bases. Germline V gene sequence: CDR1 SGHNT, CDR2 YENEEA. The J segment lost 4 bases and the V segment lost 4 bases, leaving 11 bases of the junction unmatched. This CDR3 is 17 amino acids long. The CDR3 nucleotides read TGTGCCAGCAGCTCGGCGAGGGGGGCGGGAGGCACCGGGGAGCTGTTTTTT. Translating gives CASSSARGAGGTGELFF.